These 8 T cell receptor beta chains were all obtained from the same sample, sequenced in a study of T-cell memory formation after mild COVID-19. TCRdb analysed the 5' RACE reads with MiXCR anew, one entry per CDR3 protein. Of 400,000 or so distinct CDR3 sequences in the sample, roughly 20% were seen once. The sample was PBMCs or a T cell subset sorted from them (not recorded which). The receptor set was obtained from an adult woman who had mild COVID-19 (a few samples of this study predate the infection). Cell type and time point are not known.

The chain employs TRBV29-1 and TRBJ1-3; 7 nucleotides line up with TRBD1. In germline, CDR1 is SQVTM, CDR2 ANQGSEA. The CDR3 is 16 amino acids. V lost 5 bases, J lost 2 bases, and 12 bases stayed unmatched. In nucleotides, the CDR3 is TGCAGCGTTAAAGGATATAGTCAGGGGGCTGGAAACACCATATATTTT. It is translated as CSVKGYSQGAGNTIYF.

There are a few counts of this clonotype. The chain couples TRBV12-3 or TRBV12-4 to TRBJ1-5; D may be TRBD1 (5 bases). V lost 3 bases, J lost 4 bases, and 10 bases lay in between. The CDR3 extends over 14 amino acids. CDR3 sequence reads: CASSFRRVNQPQHF. The CDR3 DNA reads TGTGCCAGCAGTTTCCGCAGGGTGAATCAGCCCCAGCATTTT.

The chain links TRBV10-3 to TRBJ1-2; D may be TRBD1 (6 bases). Germline CDR1 ENHRY, CDR2 SYGVKD. V lost 0 bases and J 4 bases, leaving 12 bases between the germline ends. The CDR3 is 15 residues long. The DNA of the CDR3 is TGTGCCATCAGTGAGTCCCTCGGACAGTCCTATGGCTACACCTTC. The encoded protein is CAISESLGQSYGYTF.

This chain joins TRBV20-1 and TRBJ2-5, with D uncertain. The CDR3 is 13 amino acids. Deletions cut 4 bases from V and 1 base from J, with 10 bases between. Germline CDR1 is DFQATT and CDR2 is SNEGSKA (reference sequence). Here the CDR3 DNA reads TGCAGTGCTATCTGGCACAGCCAAGAGACCCAGTACTTC. The encoded protein is CSAIWHSQETQYF.

This clonotype was seen only a few times. The chain combines TRBV7-8 with TRBJ1-2; D uncertain. The CDR3 has 16 residues. Germline CDR1 SGHVS, CDR2 FQNEAQ. The V gene lost 5 bases and the J gene lost 5 bases, with 21 bases spanning the gap. The CDR3 sequence is CASSRSIGEGEYGYTF. The CDR3 DNA follows: TGTGCCAGCAGCAGGTCCATTGGGGAAGGAGAATATGGCTACACCTTC.

This clonotype was seen only a few times. The chain combines TRBV4-1 with TRBJ1-2; 7 bases fit TRBD1. The CDR3 spans 15 residues. After removal of 4 bases from V and 5 bases from J, the junction contained 10 bases not matched to a gene. Germline values: CDR1 MGHRA, CDR2 YSYEKL. The CDR3 sequence is CASSLPGQSFYGYTF. The DNA for the CDR3 is TGCGCCAGCAGCCTACCGGGACAGTCGTTTTATGGCTACACCTTC.

In this sample, this clonotype turned up a few times. The chain links TRBV11-1 to TRBJ2-2; 8 bases line up with TRBD1. V shed 5 bases, J shed 4 bases, and the junction held 6 bases outside the gene matches. Germline-derived CDR1 and CDR2 are SGHAT and FQDESV (reference sequence). CDR3 length: 15 amino acids. For the CDR3, the DNA is TGTGCCAGCAGCCAGGACAGGGCCGGCACCGGGGAGCTGTTTTTT. It translates to CASSQDRAGTGELFF.

The genes are TRBV6-5 and TRBJ1-4; unclear D gene. Trimming removed 4 bases from V and 8 bases from J, with 8 bases in between. Germline loops: CDR1 MNHEY, CDR2 SVGAGI. The CDR3 runs 12 residues. CDR3 loop: CASSSQGEKLFF. DNA of the CDR3: TGTGCCAGCAGTTCCCAAGGGGAAAAACTGTTTTTT.